One sample yielded the 13 T cell receptor beta chains listed below, sequenced in a study of blood T cell repertoires in COVID-19. The assay was immunoSEQ multiplex PCR, and TCRdb's table has in-frame clones only and misses some. The sample lists over 95,000 clones; 70% to 85% were seen once. Sequences were obtained from peripheral blood. The receptors were sampled from a woman aged 55 to 70 with acute or convalescent COVID-19.

This chain links TRBV7-2 with TRBJ2-7; 11 positions agree with TRBD2. V lost 5 bases and J lost 2; bases outside the gene matches: 5. The germline gives CDR1 SGHTA, CDR2 FQGNSA. The CDR3 loop spans 15 amino acids. The CDR3 reads CASSPGLAETYEQYF. CDR3 nucleotides: TGTGCCAGCAGCCCGGGACTAGCGGAAACCTACGAGCAGTACTTC.

The chain employs TRBV7-3 and TRBJ2-3; 9 nucleotides match TRBD1. Trimming cost V 4 bases and J 6 bases; bases outside gene matches: 5. The length of the CDR3 is 14 residues. Germline values: CDR1 SGHTA, CDR2 FQGTGA. The CDR3 nucleotides are TGTGCCAGCAGCTCACGGACAGGGGAGGATACGCAGTATTTT. It specifies CASSSRTGEDTQYF.

Here the CDR3 reads CASSSPGLYNEQFF. CDR3 DNA sequence: TGTGCCAGCAGCTCGCCCGGACTGTACAATGAGCAGTTCTTC. This chain uses TRBV9 with TRBJ2-1; perhaps TRBD2 as D (5 bases). CDR3 size: 14 residues. V was pared by 4 bases and J by 4 bases, with 12 bases between. The germline V gene has CDR1 SGDLS and CDR2 YYNGEE.

The CDR3 region is CASSQPGDSNQPQHF. CDR3 in DNA: TGTGCCAGCAGCCAACCAGGGGATAGCAATCAGCCCCAGCATTTT. This chain uses TRBV4-2 with TRBJ1-5; weak D call: TRBD1 (6 bases). From germline, CDR1 is LGHNA and CDR2 YNFKEQ. The V end lost 2 bases, the J end lost 0 bases, and 8 bases lay between the germline ends. The CDR3 consists of 15 residues.

CDR3 amino acids: CASSSGQNNSPLHF. In nucleotides, the CDR3 is TGTGCCAGCAGCTCGGGACAGAATAATTCACCCCTCCACTTT. The chain joins TRBV9 to TRBJ1-6, with 7 bases fitting TRBD1. This CDR3 has 14 residues. Per germline, CDR1 SGDLS and CDR2 YYNGEE. With 4 bases clipped from V and 5 bases from J, the junction kept 3 bases outside the gene matches.

V usage is TRBV12-3 or TRBV12-4 and J usage is TRBJ1-1; D gene uncertain. V gave up 7 bases and J gave up 7 bases, with 16 bases separating them. The CDR3 spans 13 residues. CDR3 sequence reads: CASNSRTVGEAFF. CDR3 bases: TGTGCCAGCAACTCCCGCACTGTCGGTGAAGCTTTCTTT.

The rearrangement joins TRBV11-2 to TRBJ1-2; perhaps TRBD1 as D (5 bases). Between the trimmed V and J ends, which lost 1 base and 3 bases, there was a span of 21 bases. This CDR3 comprises 18 residues. Germline assignment: CDR1 SGHAT and CDR2 FQNNGV. CDR3 amino acids: CASSLVLGKDTSDYGYTF. In DNA form, the CDR3 reads TGTGCCAGCAGCTTAGTATTGGGCAAGGACACATCAGACTATGGCTACACCTTC.

V and J are TRBV4-3 and TRBJ2-3, with D possibly TRBD1 on 6 matching bases. V was cut by 0 bases and J by 2 bases, with 15 bases left in between. Germline V gene lookup returns CDR1 LGHNA and CDR2 YSLEER. The CDR3 totals 17 residues. The CDR3 reads CASSQDWGRGFTDTQYF. Here the CDR3 DNA reads TGCGCCAGCAGCCAAGATTGGGGCAGGGGTTTCACAGATACGCAGTATTTT.

The chain is built from TRBV21-1 and TRBJ2-1; the D call in the table, TRBD2, was not verified against the DNA. TRBV21-1 constitutes a pseudogene. CDR3 length: 16 amino acids. CDR3 region: CASSKVPGRGLNEQFF. CDR3 in DNA: TGTGCCAGCAGCAAAGTTCCGGGGAGAGGTCTCAATGAGCAGTTCTTC.

V gene TRBV19 combines with J gene TRBJ2-2; 11 nucleotides line up with TRBD1. Trimming at V came to 7 bases and at J to 5 bases, leaving 6 bases not matched to a gene. CDR3 length equals 15 residues. The germline V gene has CDR1 LNHDA and CDR2 SQIVND (reference sequence). This chain's CDR3 is CASTRTGGSTGELFF. The CDR3 DNA sequence: TGTGCCAGTACCAGGACAGGGGGCTCGACCGGGGAGCTGTTTTTT.

The chain combines TRBV14 with TRBJ1-2, with D hard to call. CDR1 SGHDN and CDR2 FVKESK come from the germline V gene. CDR3 length: 14 amino acids. Between the trimmed V and J ends, which lost 4 bases and 2 bases, there was a span of 11 bases. Here the CDR3 reads CASSLVAGNYGYTF. CDR3 sequence (DNA): TGTGCCAGCAGCCTCGTTGCGGGAAACTATGGCTACACCTTC.

The rearrangement joins TRBV10-3 to TRBJ1-4; no reliable D call. V shed 4 bases and J shed 3 bases, with 12 bases lying between them. The V gene's germline CDR1 is ENHRY and CDR2 SYGVKD. The CDR3 consists of 15 residues. The CDR3: CAISVRAGSNEKLFF. The CDR3, as DNA: TGTGCCATCAGTGTTCGGGCGGGCTCTAATGAAAAACTGTTTTTT.

The chain employs TRBV5-6 and TRBJ2-1; the D gene is possibly TRBD1 (6 bases). The germline V gene has CDR1 SGHDT and CDR2 YYEEEE. This CDR3 has 15 amino acids. Trimming shortened V by 4 bases and J by 2 bases, and 13 bases separated the two germline ends. The CDR3 is CASSTGPGTYNEQFF. Here the CDR3 DNA reads TGTGCCAGCAGCACAGGGCCGGGAACCTACAATGAGCAGTTCTTC.